This T cell receptor (beta chain) was observed in a study of T cell responses to AZD1222 COVID-19 vaccine. Study-level findings and limits: Spike regions recognized by vaccine-associated CD4 TCRs spanned the protein, led by 160-218 and 743-854. Only a handful of AZD1222 recipients, more than 5 in all, had baseline seropositivity.

The V gene lost 5 bases and the J gene lost 9 bases, with 13 bases spanning the gap. The CDR3 consists of 13 residues. The V gene's germline CDR1 is KGHSH and CDR2 LQKENI. A remark on this clone: Its antigen remains unidentified.

Produced via immunoSEQ multiplex PCR; TCRdb's table is partial and in-frame only. The sample records about 120,000 clones, about 90% being singletons. The sequences come from peripheral blood, collected on day 0 of AZD1222 vaccination. V gene TRBV18 combines with J gene TRBJ2-2, with unresolved D. This TCR was sampled from an adult in good health. CDR3 DNA: TGTGCCAGCTCATCCTTGTTCTCTTGGGAGCTGTTTTTT. Residues: CASSSLFSWELFF. Full variable domain (remainder filled in from reference TRBV18 and TRBJ2-2): NAGVMQNPRHLVRRRGQEARLRCSPMKGHSHVYWYRQLPEEGLKFMVYLQKENIIDESGMPKERFSAEFPKEGPSILRIQQVVRGDSAAYFCASSSLFSWELFFGEGSRLTVL.